These T cell receptor beta chains were read from a single sample in a study of Graves' ophthalmopathy and Graves' hyperthyroidism. TCRdb re-analysed the multiplex PCR reads in MiXCR, keeping a single row per CDR3 protein. This table holds about 420,000 distinct CDR3 sequences, around 21% found once. Sequencing input: peripheral blood. These receptors all stem from a young woman with stable Graves' hyperthyroidism. The CDR3 runs from the conserved cysteine through the conserved F or W. Fields, in order: clone size, J gene, CDR3 length, V gene, D gene, CDR3 protein, CDR3 DNA. A D gene is named only where the DNA matches it firmly. Clone size is stated in some rows and not others, as once, few, many or a class when expanded.

>many|TRBJ1-2|14|TRBV12-3/TRBV12-4|TRBD1
CASSLGRGIYGYAF
TGTGCCAGCAGTTTGGGCAGGGGGATCTATGGCTACGCCTTC
>many|TRBJ2-5|15|TRBV27|NA
CASSPLRRGQETQYF
TGTGCCAGCAGTCCCCTGAGACGTGGCCAAGAGACCCAGTACTTC
>many|TRBJ2-7|14|TRBV7-9|NA
CASSLEWGVYEQYF
TGTGCCAGCAGCTTAGAGTGGGGGGTCTACGAGCAGTACTTC
>many|TRBJ1-6|16|TRBV20-1|TRBD1
CSARNLQGAYNSPLHF
TGCAGTGCTAGGAATCTACAGGGGGCCTATAATTCACCCCTCCACTTT
>many|TRBJ1-2|16|TRBV12-3/TRBV12-4|NA
CASITTDGGGVGGYTF
TGTGCCAGCATCACAACGGATGGAGGAGGGGTAGGAGGCTACACCTTC
>many|TRBJ2-7|14|TRBV6-4|TRBD1
CASSKGALTYEQYF
TGTGCCAGCAGTAAGGGGGCGCTCACCTACGAGCAGTACTTC
>NA|TRBJ1-3|15|TRBV12-3/TRBV12-4|TRBD1
CASTGDRGFGNTIYF
TGTGCCAGCACCGGGGACAGGGGGTTTGGAAACACCATATATTTT
>NA|TRBJ1-3|14|TRBV30|NA
CAMSAAGGGNTIYF
TGTGCCATGAGTGCCGCCGGCGGCGGAAACACCATATATTTT
>many|TRBJ2-6|16|TRBV4-1|TRBD1
CASSQDLGQALNVLTF
TGCGCCAGCAGCCAAGATTTGGGACAGGCACTCAACGTCCTGACTTTC
>NA|TRBJ1-6|14|TRBV6-1|NA
CASTEGGSHSPLHF
TGTGCCAGCACAGAGGGAGGCAGCCATTCACCCCTCCACTTT
>many|TRBJ1-5|14|TRBV25-1|TRBD1
CASSYRDRDQPQHF
TGTGCCAGCAGTTACCGGGACAGAGATCAGCCCCAGCATTTT
>many|TRBJ1-5|13|TRBV12-3/TRBV12-4|NA
CASSFGKGQPQHF
TGTGCCAGCAGTTTCGGGAAGGGGCAGCCCCAGCATTTT
>NA|TRBJ1-3|13|TRBV6-5|NA
CASSPPSGNTIYF
TGTGCCAGCAGTCCCCCGAGTGGAAACACCATATATTTT
>few|TRBJ2-4|15|TRBV20-1|TRBD2
CSARDGAGVVNIKYF
TGCAGTGCTAGAGACGGAGCGGGAGTGGTCAACATTAAGTACTTC
>many|TRBJ1-1|16|TRBV10-3|NA
CAISEKGGDGSAEAFF
TGTGCCATCAGTGAAAAGGGGGGAGATGGGAGCGCTGAAGCTTTCTTT
>many|TRBJ1-1|13|TRBV12-3/TRBV12-4|NA
CASSRARSTEAFF
TGTGCCAGCAGTCGGGCTCGGAGCACTGAAGCTTTCTTT
>many|TRBJ2-6|15|TRBV27|NA
CASSLWGSGANVLTF
TGTGCCAGCAGTTTATGGGGATCTGGGGCCAACGTCCTGACTTTC
>many|TRBJ1-2|13|TRBV12-3/TRBV12-4|NA
CASSLRGSYGYTF
TGTGCCAGCAGTTTAAGGGGGTCCTATGGCTACACCTTC
>many|TRBJ2-5|17|TRBV12-3/TRBV12-4|TRBD1
CASTLRRGQASQETQYF
TGTGCCAGCACCCTCCGCCGGGGACAGGCGAGCCAAGAGACCCAGTACTTC
>few|TRBJ1-5|13|TRBV5-5|TRBD1
CASRVDRNQPQHF
TGTGCCAGCAGAGTGGACAGGAATCAGCCCCAGCATTTT
>many|TRBJ1-5|14|TRBV12-3/TRBV12-4|NA
CASRQGIKNQPQHF
TGTGCCAGCAGACAGGGTATCAAGAATCAGCCCCAGCATTTT
>many|TRBJ2-2|13|TRBV7-9|NA
CASSNRNTGELFF
TGTGCCAGCAGCAACCGAAACACCGGGGAGCTGTTTTTT
>many|TRBJ2-7|14|TRBV2|NA
CASSEAGGSYEQYF
TGTGCCAGCAGTGAAGCGGGCGGTTCCTACGAGCAGTACTTC
>many|TRBJ2-5|13|TRBV29-1|NA
CSVGQNYQETQYF
TGCAGCGTTGGTCAGAACTACCAAGAGACCCAGTACTTC
>many|TRBJ1-1|17|TRBV19|NA
CASSIIGGGRVNTEAFF
TGTGCCAGTAGTATAATCGGGGGGGGCAGAGTGAACACTGAAGCTTTCTTT
>many|TRBJ2-5|13|TRBV11-1|NA
CASSFGELETQYF
TGTGCCAGCAGCTTCGGAGAGCTGGAGACCCAGTACTTC
>many|TRBJ2-5|16|TRBV18|TRBD2
CASSPGLAGDGETQYF
TGTGCCAGCTCACCAGGACTAGCGGGAGACGGGGAGACCCAGTACTTC
>NA|TRBJ1-2|16|TRBV7-8|NA
CASSPRLEDGGYGYTF
TGTGCCAGCAGCCCACGGTTGGAGGATGGAGGATATGGCTACACCTTC
>many|TRBJ2-7|17|TRBV5-6|TRBD2
CASSLGLAGLAVYEQYF
TGTGCCAGCAGCCTAGGGCTTGCGGGACTAGCGGTCTACGAGCAGTACTTC
>many|TRBJ2-5|12|TRBV12-3/TRBV12-4|NA
CASSQGEETQYF
TGTGCCAGCAGTCAAGGGGAGGAGACCCAGTACTTC
>NA|TRBJ2-2|17|TRBV7-3|NA
CASSLRVGPANTGELFF
TGTGCCAGCAGCTTAAGGGTGGGGCCAGCGAACACCGGGGAGCTGTTTTTT
>many|TRBJ2-5|16|TRBV6-1|TRBD2
CASSGQGAGRLETQYF
TGTGCCAGCAGTGGACAAGGGGCCGGGAGGCTTGAGACCCAGTACTTC
>many|TRBJ1-1|13|TRBV7-6|NA
CASSSTPNTEAFF
TGTGCCAGCAGCTCAACACCGAACACTGAAGCTTTCTTT
>many|TRBJ1-2|14|TRBV7-2|NA
CASSSKTGTRGYTF
TGTGCCAGCAGCTCAAAAACCGGGACGAGGGGCTACACCTTC
>many|TRBJ2-7|14|TRBV24-1|NA
CATSIAGTKDEQYF
TGTGCCACCAGTATAGCCGGGACAAAGGACGAGCAGTACTTC
>NA|TRBJ2-7|15|TRBV6-8|NA
CASSPQRGEVDEQYF
TGTGCCAGCAGCCCCCAAAGGGGCGAGGTCGACGAGCAGTACTTC
>few|TRBJ2-2|17|TRBV30|TRBD2
CARTRLAGGRETGELFF
TGTGCCCGGACAAGACTAGCGGGAGGACGAGAGACCGGGGAGCTGTTTTTT
>NA|TRBJ2-7|17|TRBV27|TRBD2
CASSLSIFPSGAYEQYF
TGTGCCAGCAGTTTATCTATCTTTCCTAGCGGGGCCTACGAGCAGTACTTC